Listed here are 11 T cell receptor beta chains from one sample, sequenced in a study of cytomegalovirus exposure and HLA in healthy donors (dated by TCRdb to about 2017). Library construction relied on the immunoSEQ multiplex PCR assay. A mixture of 60 forward primers for TCR Vbeta segments and 13 reverse primers for TCR Jbeta segments was used in the multiplex PCR. TCRdb obtained this table from immuneACCESS and retained in-frame rearrangements with V and J assigned. These tables miss some clones; where compared with another copy, unresolved V genes account for less than half of the shortfall, and the remainder is unexplained. The sample has approximately 71,000 clones on record, about 78% of them singletons. About 12% of the sample rests with the top ten. The sequencing sample was made of PBMCs. The receptors derive from a woman between 40 and 50 years old in good health and CMV-seropositive.

This clone appeared once. The junction differs from germline at one of its ends, possibly a read error. This rearrangement joins TRBV7-9 to TRBJ1-2, with 11 bases matching TRBD1. This CDR3 is built from 17 residues. CDR1 and CDR2 (germline): SEHNR, FQNEAQ (reference sequence). CDR3 coding DNA: TGTTCCAGCAGCTTAGGCCTTCTGCTCGGGACAGGGGGGGGGTACACCTTC. This sequence encodes CSSSLGLLLGTGGGYTF.

The V and J genes are TRBV9 and TRBJ2-5, with a weak D call TRBD1 (7 bases). CDR1 is SGDLS and CDR2 is YYNGEE in the germline V gene. With 3 bases removed from V and 1 base from J, the gap between germline ends came to 16 bases. The CDR3 has 16 residues. CDR3 DNA: TGTGCCAGCAGCGGAGGGGGCGGGGACCGCCAAGAGACCCAGTACTTC. This encodes CASSGGGGDRQETQYF.

V is TRBV6-5 and J is TRBJ1-2; the match to TRBD1 covers 7 bases. The CDR3 contains 14 residues. Germline trimming cut 6 bases from V and 3 bases from J; bases unmatched to any gene: 7. Germline loops: CDR1 MNHEY, CDR2 SVGAGI. The CDR3 sequence: CASSRDRGDYGYTF. The CDR3 coding sequence is TGTGCCAGCAGCAGGGACAGAGGCGACTATGGCTACACCTTC.

The chain is built from TRBV5-1 and TRBJ2-7; 9 bases are shared with TRBD1. V shed 0 bases, J shed 6 bases, and the junction held 4 bases outside the gene matches. CDR1 and CDR2 (germline): SGHRS, YFSETQ. This CDR3 comprises 14 residues. This CDR3 is CASSLGTGALEQYF. The CDR3 DNA is TGCGCCAGCAGCTTGGGGACAGGGGCCCTCGAGCAGTACTTC. Complete variable domain (other parts from reference TRBV5-1 and TRBJ2-7): KAGVTQTPRYLIKTRGQQVTLSCSPISGHRSVSWYQQTPGQGLQFLFEYFSETQRNKGNFPGRFSGRQFSNSRSEMNVSTLELGDSALYLCASSLGTGALEQYFGPGTRLTVT.

The chain combines TRBV10-3 with TRBJ2-7; D gene ambiguous. The CDR3 is 13 residues long. From germline, CDR1 is ENHRY and CDR2 SYGVKD. V was clipped by 2 bases and J by 4 bases, with 9 bases between them. The CDR3, as DNA: TGTGCCATCAGTGAGGAGAACGCATACGAGCAGTACTTC. It yields the protein CAISEENAYEQYF.

The chain recombines TRBV10-2 with TRBJ1-2; 7 positions match TRBD1. Germline V gene sequence: CDR1 WSHSY, CDR2 SAAADI. The trim removed 5 bases at V and 3 bases at J, leaving 3 bases unmatched. The CDR3 spans 13 residues. The CDR3 loop reads CASSFTGDYGYTF. The CDR3, as DNA: TGCGCCAGCAGTTTTACAGGGGACTATGGCTACACCTTC.

The chain joins TRBV6-6 to TRBJ1-1; 12 positions match TRBD1. The germline V gene has CDR1 MNHNY and CDR2 SVGAGI (reference sequence). V lost 5 bases and J lost 1; bases outside the gene matches: 2. This CDR3 contains 15 residues. The CDR3 region has the DNA TGTGCCAGCAGTGGGACAGGGGGCGCGAACACTGAAGCTTTCTTT. Its protein product is CASSGTGGANTEAFF.

V is TRBV7-8 and J is TRBJ1-6; D unclear. This CDR3 has 14 amino acids. Trimming removed 8 bases at V and 0 bases at J, with 8 bases between. Germline CDR1 SGHVS, CDR2 FQNEAQ. CDR3 in DNA: TGTGCCAGCTCTGCTAGCTCCTATAATTCACCCCTCCACTTT. Protein product: CASSASSYNSPLHF.

The chain links TRBV2 to TRBJ1-6; D ambiguous. Germline CDR1 and CDR2: SNHLY and FYNNEI. This CDR3 region has 14 residues. Trimming pared 7 bases from V and 0 bases from J, leaving 7 bases between. This CDR3 reads CASISSSYNSPLHF. In nucleotides, the CDR3 is TGTGCCAGCATATCGAGCTCCTATAATTCACCCCTCCACTTT.

The chain couples TRBV7-9 to TRBJ2-7; D is undetermined. The CDR3 consists of 15 residues. Looked up from germline, CDR1 is SEHNR and CDR2 is FQNEAQ (reference sequence). V shed 1 base and J shed 4 bases, with 14 bases lying between them. CDR3 sequence reads: CASSLGWRNRYEQYF. Written as DNA, the CDR3 is TGTGCCAGCAGCTTAGGATGGCGGAACCGATACGAGCAGTACTTC.

This clone was detected once. The chain employs TRBV10-1 and TRBJ2-2; 9 bases align to TRBD1. V dropped 2 bases and J dropped 3; count of bases not matched to a gene: 13. Germline loops: CDR1 WNHNN, CDR2 SYGVQD (reference sequence). The CDR3 extends over 19 amino acids. The CDR3, as DNA: TGCGCCAGCAGTGAGACGACAGGGGGGGGTGGCCGATACACCGGGGAGCTGTTTTTT. Translation: CASSETTGGGGRYTGELFF.